The 10 T cell receptor delta chains listed next were all sequenced from one sample in a study of γδ T cells in repeated Plasmodium falciparum infection. Flow sorting of PBMC yielded separate Vgamma9/Vdelta2+ and Vdelta2-negative gammadelta T cell populations for bulk repertoire analysis. TCRdb reanalysed the multiplex PCR reads via CATT. The sample carries about 89,000 delta-chain clones, 1.4% recorded once. The sequencing sample was made of gamma-delta T cells from blood. These receptors were obtained from a pool of human donors (malaria-infected and uninfected, not separated).

In this sample, this clone turned up a few times. TCRdb shows a much larger clone's protein in place of this DNA's translation, and the two differ at residue 15, likely through a read error; the protein shown is translated from the DNA. No J gene call was made, and the V gene is TRDV1; the DNA was not used to check the table's D call, TRDD3. The CDR3 consists of 17 residues. From germline, CDR1 is TSWWSYY and CDR2 QGS. CDR3 coding DNA: TGTGCTCTTGGGGAAGAGTTCCCCCTTACTGGGGGACATAAATTCATCTTT. It is translated as CALGEEFPLTGGHKFIF.

This clone was seen ten or more times. With a far larger clone one base away, a read error is the likely cause. This sample also contains other DNA sequences that code for the same CDR3. The V gene is TRDV2, the J gene TRDJ1; 8 bases agree with TRDD3. TCRdb gives no J gene; it was assigned here by matching the DNA to germline. Germline V CDR1 and CDR2: GEAIGNYY, EKD. V shed 4 bases, J shed 5 bases, and the junction held 20 bases outside the gene matches. This CDR3 region has 18 residues. CDR3 loop: CACEGIREGKASPDKLIF. The CDR3 DNA reads TGTGCCTGTGAAGGGATACGCGAAGGGAAAGCGTCCCCAGATAAACTCATCTTT.

Worth noting for this clone: The translation of this DNA and the TCRdb protein of a much larger clone differ at residue 12, probably owing to a read error; the protein shown here is translated from the DNA. The chain combines TRDV2 with TRDJ1; 13 nucleotides agree with TRDD3. Here the J gene came from matching the DNA to germline, since TCRdb omits it. This CDR3 contains 18 residues. Trimming at V came to 0 bases and at J to 1 base, leaving 7 bases not matched to a gene. The germline CDR1 and CDR2 sequences are GEAIGNYY and EKD. CDR3 sequence (DNA): TGTGCCTGTGACACCTTACTGGGGGATACGATGGGCACCGATAAACTCATCTTT. Encoded protein: CACDTLLGDTMGTDKLIF.

This clone was seen a handful of times. The protein TCRdb gives is from a much larger clone and does not agree with this DNA's translation at residue 3, likely a read error; the protein shown here comes from the DNA. CDR3 amino acids: CAPGESGGGPTDKLIF. In DNA, the CDR3 is TGTGCTCCTGGGGAAAGTGGGGGGGGACCCACCGATAAACTCATCTTT. The chain combines TRDV1 with TRDJ1, with a weak D call TRDD3 (6 bases). The J gene, not given by TCRdb, was assigned here from a germline match of the nucleotide sequence. Germline V CDR1 and CDR2: TSWWSYY, QGS. CDR3 length equals 16 residues.

In its sample, this clone was seen a few times. A much larger clonotype is one base distant, so this may be a read error. J is TRDJ1 and V is TRDV1; 11 bases line up with TRDD3. J gave up 2 bases and V 0 bases, and 14 bases lay outside the gene matches. Per germline, CDR1 TSWWSYY and CDR2 QGS. The CDR3 is 20 residues long. CDR3 sequence reads: CALGELRSYWGIGRTDKLIF. In DNA, the CDR3 is TGTGCTCTTGGGGAACTCAGGTCGTACTGGGGGATAGGGCGGACCGATAAACTCATCTTT.

Regarding this clone: A read error likely explains why the TCRdb protein, taken from a much larger clone, differs from this DNA's translation at residue 4; the protein shown is translated from the DNA. Here the CDR3 reads CACVPISGGGIRELADKLIF. CDR3 coding DNA: TGTGCCTGTGTCCCAATCAGCGGCGGGGGGATACGCGAATTGGCCGATAAACTCATCTTT. The genes are TRDV2 and TRDJ1, with TRDD3 matching over 10 bases. The J gene was not available in TCRdb and was assigned here by matching the DNA to germline segments. The CDR3 totals 20 residues. Trimming took 5 bases from V and 3 from J; bases not matched to a gene: 23. CDR1 is GEAIGNYY, CDR2 EKD, per germline.

This clone showed up many times. The TCRdb record carries a much larger clone's protein, which differs from this DNA's translation at residue 6; a read error is the likely cause, and the protein listed here is the DNA translation. The J gene is TRDJ1, the V gene TRDV1; possibly TRDD3 for D (6 bases). The germline CDR1 and CDR2 sequences are TSWWSYY and QGS. The CDR3 extends over 20 amino acids. Trimming stripped 2 bases from V and 0 bases from J, with 25 bases between. CDR3 nucleotide sequence: TGTGCTCTTGGGGAAGATCCATCCTTGGTGGGGGTTACGTACACCGATAAACTCATCTTT. It encodes CALGEDPSLVGVTYTDKLIF.

This clone showed up many times. The chain combines TRDV1 with TRDJ1; either TRDD2 or TRDD3 may supply D (7 bases each). This CDR3 has 18 residues. V was clipped by 3 bases and J by 7 bases, with 27 bases between them. The germline V gene has CDR1 TSWWSYY and CDR2 QGS. CDR3 amino acids: CALGDRSFLNWGRTKLIF. In nucleotides, the CDR3 is TGTGCTCTTGGGGACCGTTCCTTCCTCAACTGGGGACGTACTAAACTCATCTTT.

In this sample, this clone turned up a few times. The TCRdb protein, from a much larger clone, departs from this DNA's translation at residue 11, likely by read error; the protein shown derives from the DNA. The genes are TRDV2 and TRDJ3, with 7 bases lining up with TRDD3. Because TCRdb records no J gene, it was assigned here through a match of the DNA to germline. CDR1 GEAIGNYY and CDR2 EKD come from the germline V gene. J was trimmed by 0 bases and V by 0 bases; bases with no gene match: 10. This CDR3 has 20 amino acids. The CDR3 sequence: CACDTVLGYKGSWDTRQMFF. CDR3 coding DNA: TGTGCCTGTGACACCGTTCTGGGATACAAGGGCTCCTGGGACACCCGACAGATGTTTTTC.

This clone turned up a few times. TCRdb's protein, taken from a much larger clone, differs from this DNA's translation at residue 20, likely owing to a read error; the protein displayed comes from the DNA. TRDV2 is the V gene, and the J gene was not called; no DNA check was done on the table's D call, TRDD3. The CDR3 has 22 residues. CDR1 GEAIGNYY and CDR2 EKD come from the germline V gene. CDR3 sequence: CACDSPTGMGERSSWDTRQIFF. Written as DNA, the CDR3 is TGTGCCTGTGATTCACCCACCGGAATGGGGGAACGTAGCTCCTGGGACACCCGACAGATATTTTTC.